The rows below give T cell receptor beta chains drawn from one sample of a study of immune cell composition in non-small cell lung cancer. Here immunoSEQ multiplex PCR was the method, and the copy in TCRdb shows in-frame clones only, minus some. The repertoire holds about 4,600 clones, with under 85% as singletons. Material for sequencing was lung tumor tissue. These receptors were obtained from a human donor with non-small cell lung cancer. Each CDR3 is given with its conserved first and last residue. D genes are given only for firm matches. For some rows the clone size is stated as once, few or many, or as a class when expanded; others skip it.

j_gene	d_gene	abundance	v_gene	CDR3aa	CDR3nt
TRBJ1-1	TRBD1	-	TRBV11-3	CASSSQGRTEAFF	TGTGCCAGCAGTTCACAGGGGAGAACTGAAGCTTTCTTT
TRBJ2-5	-	-	TRBV4-1	CASSQGGKTQYF	TGCGCCAGCAGCCAAGGGGGCAAGACCCAGTACTTC
TRBJ1-4	TRBD1	-	TRBV4-1	CASSQAGTGNEKLFF	TGCGCCAGCAGCCAGGCCGGGACAGGGAATGAAAAACTGTTTTTT
TRBJ1-1	-	few	TRBV11-2	CASSPQNTEAFF	TGTGCCAGCAGCCCCCAAAACACTGAAGCTTTCTTT
TRBJ1-1	-	-	TRBV18	CASSPPVGGRRPTEAFF	TGTGCCAGCTCACCACCGGTGGGGGGGCGCCGACCCACTGAAGCTTTCTTT
TRBJ1-2	-	-	TRBV5-4	CASSSGLIMHGYTF	TGTGCCAGCAGCTCCGGACTGATAATGCATGGCTACACCTTC
TRBJ1-2	TRBD1	-	TRBV18	CASSGTGGAYGYTF	TGTGCCAGCTCAGGGACAGGGGGCGCCTATGGCTACACCTTC
TRBJ2-3	-	-	TRBV11-2	CASSSLGGAFSTDTQYF	TGTGCCAGCAGCTCCCTCGGCGGGGCGTTTAGCACAGATACGCAGTATTTT
TRBJ1-2	-	-	TRBV5-1	CASSYQTVYGYGYTF	TGCGCCAGCAGCTACCAGACAGTTTACGGCTATGGCTACACCTTC
TRBJ2-1	-	once	TRBV18	CASSPRRDNEQFF	TGTGCCAGCTCACCACGACGGGACAATGAGCAGTTCTTC
TRBJ2-7	TRBD2	-	TRBV28	CASSLGLAGDYEQYF	TGTGCCAGCAGTTTGGGACTAGCGGGAGACTACGAGCAGTACTTC
TRBJ1-1	TRBD1	-	TRBV19	CASSIWTGSGTEAFF	TGTGCCAGTAGTATATGGACAGGGTCGGGTACTGAAGCTTTCTTT
TRBJ1-1	-	-	TRBV7-6	CASSPTGIPNTEAFF	TGTGCCAGCAGCCCTACAGGGATCCCGAACACTGAAGCTTTCTTT
TRBJ2-7	TRBD2	-	TRBV5-1	CASSHGLAENFYEQYF	TGCGCCAGCAGCCATGGACTAGCGGAGAATTTTTACGAGCAGTACTTC
TRBJ2-5	-	once	TRBV5-1	CASSLAETQYF	TGCGCCAGCAGCTTGGCGGAGACCCAGTACTTC
TRBJ1-1	-	-	TRBV18	CASSPRSATSNTEAFF	TGTGCCAGCTCACCACGAAGCGCCACCTCGAACACTGAAGCTTTCTTT
TRBJ2-4	TRBD1	-	TRBV10-1	CASSTGTGENIQYF	TGCGCCAGCAGCACGGGGACAGGGGAAAACATTCAGTACTTC
TRBJ2-7	TRBD1	-	TRBV5-4	CASSPGQGNYEQYF	TGTGCCAGCAGCCCGGGACAGGGGAACTACGAGCAGTACTTC
TRBJ2-7	-	-	TRBV28	CASSFSGFQTYEQYF	TGTGCCAGCAGTTTTTCTGGCTTTCAAACCTACGAGCAGTACTTC
TRBJ2-7	TRBD1	-	TRBV6-5	CASSPTGRYEQYF	TGTGCCAGCAGCCCGACAGGGCGCTACGAGCAGTACTTC
TRBJ1-1	-	-	TRBV2	CASGEDTNTEAFF	TGTGCCAGCGGCGAGGACACCAACACTGAAGCTTTCTTT
TRBJ1-5	-	-	TRBV6-1	CASSEVPGYSNQPQHF	TGTGCCAGCAGTGAAGTTCCAGGATATAGCAATCAGCCCCAGCATTTT
TRBJ2-5	-	-	TRBV6-1	CASSVPVEGLQETQYF	TGTGCCAGCAGTGTACCAGTTGAGGGCTTACAAGAGACCCAGTACTTC
TRBJ2-2	TRBD1	-	TRBV5-4	CASSFRQGAGELFF	TGTGCCAGCAGCTTTCGACAGGGTGCCGGGGAGCTGTTTTTT
TRBJ2-5	TRBD2	large	TRBV2	CASSGGLANQKETQYF	TGTGCCAGCAGTGGGGGACTAGCGAACCAGAAAGAGACCCAGTACTTC
TRBJ2-5	TRBD2	-	TRBV29-1	CSVYTGGQETQYF	TGCAGCGTGTACACGGGGGGACAAGAGACCCAGTACTTC
TRBJ2-7	-	few	TRBV18	CASSPRSSGSYEQYF	TGTGCCAGCTCACCTCGGAGTAGTGGGTCCTACGAGCAGTACTTC
TRBJ1-1	TRBD1	-	TRBV30	CAWRGQGNTEAFF	TGTGCCTGGAGGGGACAGGGTAACACTGAAGCTTTCTTT
TRBJ1-1	-	-	TRBV19	CASSRTQGMNTEAFF	TGTGCCAGTAGTAGGACCCAGGGGATGAACACTGAAGCTTTCTTT
TRBJ2-5	TRBD2	-	TRBV7-9	CASSFASGGVQETQYF	TGTGCCAGCAGCTTCGCTAGCGGAGGAGTCCAAGAGACCCAGTACTTC
TRBJ2-3	TRBD2	-	TRBV2	CASSASGGEWDTQYF	TGTGCCAGCAGTGCTAGCGGGGGGGAGTGGGATACGCAGTATTTT
TRBJ2-7	-	-	TRBV6-1	CASMKRRGEQYF	TGTGCCAGCATGAAGCGGCGTGGCGAGCAGTACTTC
TRBJ2-2	TRBD1	-	TRBV27	CASSPTGDTGELFF	TGTGCCAGCAGTCCGACAGGGGACACCGGGGAGCTGTTTTTT
TRBJ1-2	-	-	TRBV28	CASTSGGRGGYGYTF	TGTGCCAGCACTTCGGGGGGGCGGGGCGGCTATGGCTACACCTTC
TRBJ2-3	-	-	TRBV5-1	CASSLRTDTDTQYF	TGCGCCAGCAGCTTGAGGACAGACACAGATACGCAGTATTTT
TRBJ2-4	-	-	TRBV27	CASSQGTKNIQYF	TGTGCCAGCAGCCAGGGGACCAAAAACATTCAGTACTTC
TRBJ2-5	TRBD1	once	TRBV5-4	CASSPIDRGETQYF	TGTGCCAGCAGCCCTATAGACAGGGGAGAGACCCAGTACTTC
TRBJ2-3	-	-	TRBV27	CASIRRVGITDTQYF	TGTGCCAGCATCAGGCGGGTCGGGATCACAGATACGCAGTATTTT
TRBJ2-7	-	-	TRBV5-1	CASSSSGGSYEQYF	TGCGCCAGCAGTAGCAGTGGGGGCTCCTACGAGCAGTACTTC
TRBJ2-2	-	-	TRBV6-5	CASSYLNTGELFF	TGTGCCAGCAGTTACCTGAACACCGGGGAGCTGTTTTTT
TRBJ2-7	TRBD1	-	TRBV29-1	CSGGQGVREQYF	TGCAGCGGTGGACAGGGGGTGCGGGAGCAGTACTTC
TRBJ2-6	-	-	TRBV29-1	CSVFRDTDSGANVLTF	TGCAGCGTTTTCAGGGATACGGACTCTGGGGCCAACGTCCTGACTTTC
TRBJ2-7	-	medium-sized	TRBV11-1	CASSLGGSYEQYF	TGTGCCAGCAGCTTAGGCGGCTCCTACGAGCAGTACTTC
TRBJ2-2	-	-	TRBV25-1	CASSEWGGANTGELFF	TGTGCCAGCAGTGAATGGGGCGGAGCGAACACCGGGGAGCTGTTTTTT
TRBJ1-3	-	few	TRBV19	CASSIDGSSGNTIYF	TGTGCCAGTAGTATCGATGGCAGCTCTGGAAACACCATATATTTT
TRBJ1-4	TRBD1	-	TRBV5-1	CASSLGTGNSEKLFF	TGCGCCAGCAGCTTGGGGACAGGGAATAGTGAAAAACTGTTTTTT
TRBJ2-5	TRBD2	-	TRBV28	CASSRLAGVEETQYF	TGTGCCAGCAGCCGACTAGCGGGAGTAGAAGAGACCCAGTACTTC
TRBJ1-4	TRBD1	-	TRBV5-8	CASSFRGAPTNEKLFF	TGTGCCAGCAGCTTCAGGGGGGCACCAACTAATGAAAAACTGTTTTTT
TRBJ1-4	-	-	TRBV7-9	CASSFSTHGKLFF	TGTGCCAGCAGCTTCTCCACGCACGGGAAACTGTTTTTT
TRBJ1-2	-	-	TRBV28	CASRRQAALSYGYTF	TGTGCCAGCAGGAGACAGGCCGCCTTAAGCTATGGCTACACCTTC
TRBJ2-4	-	few	TRBV2	CASSLAKNIQYF	TGTGCCAGCAGCCTAGCCAAAAACATTCAGTACTTC
TRBJ2-2	TRBD2	-	TRBV19	CASSPPGLDMTGELFF	TGTGCCAGTAGTCCACCGGGACTAGACATGACCGGGGAGCTGTTTTTT
TRBJ1-1	-	-	TRBV9	CASRAGGGSLNTEAFF	TGTGCCAGCAGAGCGGGGGGGGGCAGCCTGAACACTGAAGCTTTCTTT
TRBJ1-2	-	-	TRBV27	CASSLVGGDRYTF	TGTGCCAGCAGCTTGGTAGGGGGGGATCGCTACACCTTC
TRBJ2-7	TRBD2	few	TRBV5-4	CASSVSGTRGEQYF	TGTGCCAGCAGCGTTAGCGGGACGCGTGGCGAGCAGTACTTC
TRBJ1-3	-	once	TRBV9	CASSKPGTSGNTIYF	TGTGCCAGCAGCAAACCGGGAACCTCTGGAAACACCATATATTTT
TRBJ2-7	-	-	TRBV9	CASSGSGLSSSEQYF	TGTGCCAGCAGCGGATCGGGACTCTCGTCCTCCGAGCAGTACTTC
TRBJ2-2	TRBD2	few	TRBV28	CASSSLGLGGGELFF	TGTGCCAGCAGTTCCCTGGGACTAGGGGGCGGGGAGCTGTTTTTT
TRBJ2-5	TRBD1	few	TRBV5-1	CASSVTGGGQETQYF	TGCGCCAGCAGCGTGACAGGGGGGGGGCAAGAGACCCAGTACTTC
TRBJ2-4	-	-	TRBV7-6	CASSLGGGEINIQYF	TGTGCCAGCAGCTTAGGCGGGGGCGAAATCAACATTCAGTACTTC